The 32 T cell receptor beta chains in this list originate from one sample, sequenced in a study of a mutant IDH1 vaccine in newly diagnosed glioma. Sample time point: week 47, end of study. Doses of 300 ug of mutant IDH1 20-mer peptide were given with topical imiquimod. These receptors are not linked to any known antigen. The repertoire was sequenced with immunoSEQ multiplex PCR; TCRdb's copy has only in-frame clones and lacks some. The sample holds nearly 25,000 clones, 82% seen once. Material: PBMCs, obtained from a glioma patient whose treatment included an IDH1 peptide vaccine. These receptors were taken from a middle-aged man with glioma. Some clones in this sample may be carry-over from other donors' samples.

This chain joins TRBV5-6 and TRBJ1-3; D call uncertain. Germline lookup yields CDR1 SGHDT and CDR2 YYEEEE. CDR3 length: 17 residues. Trimming cost V 0 bases and J 7 bases, with 20 bases left between them. For the CDR3, the DNA is TGTGCCAGCAGCTTGGCAGGCAGGATGGGCGAGCGGAACACCATATATTTT. Translating it yields CASSLAGRMGERNTIYF.

This sequence joins TRBV10-3 and TRBJ1-5, with D unclear. The CDR3 extends over 13 amino acids. Germline values: CDR1 ENHRY, CDR2 SYGVKD. V lost 0 bases and J lost 4, with 4 bases in between. In DNA form, the CDR3 reads TGTGCCATCAGTGAGTCGATGAATCAGCCCCAGCATTTT. Its protein is CAISESMNQPQHF.

In DNA form, the CDR3 reads TGTGCCAGCAGCCTTGGGGGACAGGGGATAATTGGAGAGACCCAGTACTTC. Translated: CASSLGGQGIIGETQYF. The chain uses TRBV13 and TRBJ2-5; TRBD1 matches 10 bases. Germline assignment: CDR1 PRHDT and CDR2 FYEKMQ (reference sequence). The CDR3 length is 17 residues. Trimming removed 5 bases from V and 4 bases from J; junction bases left unmatched: 13.

This chain connects TRBV6-4 to TRBJ1-1, with D hard to call. The V gene's germline CDR1 is MRHNA and CDR2 SNTAGT. With 6 bases removed from V and 1 base from J, the gap between germline ends came to 15 bases. This CDR3 spans 15 amino acids. The CDR3 DNA sequence: TGTGCCAGCAGACGGTCCCCGGGAGGGAACACTGAAGCTTTCTTT. This codes for CASRRSPGGNTEAFF.

The chain has TRBV5-6 and TRBJ1-1; D perhaps matches TRBD1 (5 bases). Trimming removed 7 bases from V and 5 bases from J, with 12 bases in between. This CDR3 is 12 amino acids long. CDR1 and CDR2 from the germline V gene are SGHDT and YYEEEE. CDR3 protein: CASSPRGTEAFF. In DNA form, the CDR3 reads TGTGCCAGCTCCCCTAGGGGTACTGAAGCTTTCTTT.

V and J are TRBV14 and TRBJ2-5, with no clear D. V lost 0 bases and J 5 bases, leaving 16 bases between the germline ends. Germline-derived CDR1 and CDR2 are SGHDN and FVKESK. This CDR3 is built from 16 residues. CDR3 in DNA: TGTGCCAGCAGCCAAGAGAAAGGGCGGCTTTGGGAGACCCAGTACTTC. Its translation is CASSQEKGRLWETQYF.

The V call is TRBV5-4, the J call TRBJ1-5; D perhaps matches TRBD1 (6 bases). The germline V and J ends were trimmed by 0 bases and 7 bases, with 14 bases remaining between them. CDR1 and CDR2 from the germline V gene are SGHNT and YYREEE (reference sequence). This CDR3 is 15 amino acids long. The CDR3 is CASSLEGQSAQPQHF. As DNA, the CDR3 is TGTGCCAGCAGCTTGGAGGGACAAAGTGCCCAGCCCCAGCATTTT. Looking up the rest from reference TRBV5-4 and TRBJ1-5 gives the full variable domain: ETGVTQSPTHLIKTRGQQVTLRCSSQSGHNTVSWYQQALGQGPQFIFQYYREEENGRGNFPPRFSGLQFPNYSSELNVNALELDDSALYLCASSLEGQSAQPQHFGDGTRLSIL.

V usage is TRBV10-2 and J usage is TRBJ2-7, with 8 bases aligning to TRBD2. CDR3 length: 13 amino acids. Germline V CDR1 and CDR2: WSHSY, SAAADI. Trimming took 7 bases from V and 6 from J; bases not matched to a gene: 8. The CDR3 DNA reads as TGCGCCAGCACGACTAGCGCCTACCGCGAGCAGTACTTC. This translates into CASTTSAYREQYF.

This clone was observed once. V and J are TRBV9 and TRBJ1-2; 10 bases match TRBD1. Germline lookup yields CDR1 SGDLS and CDR2 YYNGEE. The CDR3 runs 15 residues. Losses at the gene ends were 0 bases for V and 4 bases for J; bases not matched to a gene: 3. The CDR3 coding sequence is TGTGCCAGCAGCGTAGAAGGGACAGGGGTCTATGGCTACACCTTC. As protein: CASSVEGTGVYGYTF.

This clone has only one observation. The chain couples TRBV7-8 to TRBJ2-7, with 8 nucleotides matching TRBD1. In germline, CDR1 is SGHVS, CDR2 FQNEAQ. The CDR3 spans 16 residues. V lost 4 bases to trimming and J lost 3 bases; unmatched junction nucleotides: 11. The CDR3 reads CASSYQTGAADYEQYF. The CDR3 region has the DNA TGTGCCAGCAGCTATCAGACAGGGGCCGCGGACTACGAGCAGTACTTC.

The V and J genes are TRBV29-1 and TRBJ1-1; TRBD1 is a possible D gene (6 bases). The CDR3 consists of 15 residues. The V gene's germline CDR1 is SQVTM and CDR2 ANQGSEA. CDR3 loop: CSGGMGGTGVTEAFF. In DNA, the CDR3 is TGCAGTGGGGGGATGGGGGGCACGGGAGTCACTGAAGCTTTCTTT.

The V and J genes are TRBV15 and TRBJ1-2, with 8 positions matching TRBD1. From germline, CDR1 is LNHNV and CDR2 YYDKDF (reference sequence). The V segment lost 0 bases and the J segment 3 bases; nucleotides outside the gene matches: 9. The length of the CDR3 is 17 residues. CDR3 bases: TGTGCCACCAGCAGAGATAAAGTCACAGGGGGTGACTATGGCTACACCTTC. Protein product: CATSRDKVTGGDYGYTF. The full variable domain, its missing parts supplied by reference TRBV15 and TRBJ1-2, is DAMVIQNPRYQVTQFGKPVTLSCSQTLNHNVMYWYQQKSSQAPKLLFHYYDKDFNNEADTPDNFQSRRPNTSFCFLDIRSPGLGDTAMYLCATSRDKVTGGDYGYTFGSGTRLTVV.

V is TRBV15 and J is TRBJ2-7; TRBD1 is a possible D gene (5 bases). The CDR3 is 14 amino acids. Trimming removed 5 bases from V and 2 bases from J, with 13 bases in between. The V gene's germline CDR1 is LNHNV and CDR2 YYDKDF (reference sequence). The CDR3 protein is CATSVKKGPYEQYF. As DNA, the CDR3 is TGTGCCACCAGCGTTAAAAAGGGGCCCTACGAGCAGTACTTC.

This chain links TRBV6-5 with TRBJ2-5; the D call may be TRBD1 or TRBD2 (6 bases each). This CDR3 has 14 amino acids. Germline CDR1 is MNHEY and CDR2 is SVGAGI. V lost 6 bases, J lost 6 bases, and 17 bases lay in between. CDR3 protein: CASSRGQNRQTQYF. The CDR3 DNA reads as TGTGCCAGCAGCCGGGGGCAGAACAGACAGACCCAGTACTTC.

The rearrangement uses TRBV18 and TRBJ1-1; 9 nucleotides match TRBD1. The CDR3 extends over 14 amino acids. V was clipped by 5 bases and J by 1 base; unmatched bases: 2. The germline V gene has CDR1 KGHSH and CDR2 LQKENI. CDR3 region: CASSLGQGNTEAFF. As DNA, the CDR3 is TGTGCCAGCTCATTGGGACAGGGGAACACTGAAGCTTTCTTT.

The chain recombines TRBV18 with TRBJ1-1, with D possibly matching TRBD1 (5 bases). This CDR3 comprises 13 residues. CDR1 KGHSH and CDR2 LQKENI come from the germline V gene. Trimming left V 4 bases short and J 0 bases short, with 6 bases between. CDR3 sequence: CASSQGMNTEAFF. In DNA form, the CDR3 reads TGTGCCAGCTCACAGGGGATGAACACTGAAGCTTTCTTT.

This chain links TRBV19 with TRBJ2-7; 8 positions agree with TRBD1. The CDR3 totals 14 residues. Trimming removed 5 bases from V and 5 bases from J; junction bases left unmatched: 8. Per the germline V gene, CDR1 is LNHDA and CDR2 is SQIVND (reference sequence). The DNA of the CDR3 is TGTGCCAGTAGTTTCGGACAGGGCCCCGACGAGCAGTACTTC. Its translation is CASSFGQGPDEQYF.

The V call is TRBV9, the J call TRBJ2-3; tentatively, D is TRBD1 or TRBD2 (6 bases each). This CDR3 contains 14 residues. Germline loops: CDR1 SGDLS, CDR2 YYNGEE. V was cut by 0 bases and J by 4 bases, with 9 bases left in between. CDR3 sequence (DNA): TGTGCCAGCAGCGTAGGGGGGGCCGCAGATACGCAGTATTTT. Encoded protein: CASSVGGAADTQYF.

The chain couples TRBV6-1 to TRBJ1-2, with D possibly matching TRBD1 (6 bases). Deletions cut 1 base from V and 4 bases from J, with 13 bases between. CDR1 and CDR2 from the germline V gene are MNHNS and SASEGT. The CDR3 is made up of 15 amino acids. The CDR3 bases are TGTGCCAGCAGTGAAGTTACAGGGAAGGGCTATGGCTACACCTTC. It yields the protein CASSEVTGKGYGYTF.

The gene calls are TRBV5-6 and TRBJ1-1, with D uncertain. Per the germline V gene, CDR1 is SGHDT and CDR2 is YYEEEE. This CDR3 contains 13 residues. Trimming pared 0 bases from V and 3 bases from J, leaving 6 bases between. Here the CDR3 reads CASSLVGHTEAFF. The CDR3 DNA reads as TGTGCCAGCAGCTTGGTCGGGCACACTGAAGCTTTCTTT.

The chain combines TRBV5-1 with TRBJ1-2; 7 nucleotides agree with TRBD1. V lost 0 bases to trimming and J lost 3 bases; unmatched junction nucleotides: 8. Germline CDR1 is SGHRS and CDR2 is YFSETQ. The CDR3 spans 16 residues. This CDR3 reads CASSLGPDRTYYGYTF. CDR3 nucleotides: TGCGCCAGCAGCTTGGGCCCGGACAGGACCTACTATGGCTACACCTTC.

This clone turned up a few times. The rearrangement uses TRBV30 and TRBJ1-1; no clear D gene. V shed 0 bases and J shed 1 base, with 9 bases lying between them. The CDR3 has 14 residues. Germline CDR1 GTSNPN, CDR2 SVGIG (reference sequence). The CDR3 coding sequence is TGTGCCTGGAGTGTGGCAGGAAGGAACACTGAAGCTTTCTTT. This codes for CAWSVAGRNTEAFF.

The chain combines TRBV6-5 with TRBJ1-6; TRBD1 aligns across 8 bases. CDR3 length equals 15 residues. The junction had 9 bases not matched to a gene; V was cut back by 6 bases and J by 8 bases. Germline lookup yields CDR1 MNHEY and CDR2 SVGAGI. CDR3 in DNA: TGTGCCAGCAGCCCTCTAAACAGGGGGTATTCACCCCTCCACTTT. It specifies CASSPLNRGYSPLHF.

The genes are TRBV29-1 and TRBJ2-7, with TRBD2 as a possible D gene (5 bases). CDR3 length: 12 residues. The germline V and J ends were trimmed by 7 bases and 6 bases, with 16 bases remaining between them. Germline CDR1 is SQVTM and CDR2 is ANQGSEA. CDR3 sequence reads: CSADLRGGEQYF. The CDR3 DNA follows: TGCAGCGCGGACTTACGAGGTGGCGAGCAGTACTTC.

The rearrangement joins TRBV28 to TRBJ1-2, with D uncertain. Trimming pared 7 bases from V and 5 bases from J, leaving 17 bases between. The CDR3 has 14 residues. CDR1 is MDHEN and CDR2 is SYDVKM in the germline V gene. The DNA for the CDR3 is TGTGCCAGCATACCGACCCGGATGTGGTATGGCTACACCTTC. Encoded protein: CASIPTRMWYGYTF.

The chain recombines TRBV11-3 with TRBJ2-7; a possible D gene is TRBD1 (6 bases). The V and J ends lost 2 bases and 2 bases respectively, with 13 bases between them. Germline values: CDR1 SGHNT, CDR2 YENEEA. This CDR3 contains 15 residues. The CDR3 nucleotides are TGTGCCAGCAGCTTAAGTGGACAGTCAACCTACGAGCAGTACTTC. Its translation is CASSLSGQSTYEQYF.

The chain links TRBV5-6 to TRBJ2-7; no definite D call. CDR1 and CDR2 (germline): SGHDT, YYEEEE. Trimming pared 0 bases from V and 7 bases from J, leaving 14 bases between. CDR3 length equals 14 residues. CDR3 sequence: CASSLVGPSWEQYF. DNA for the CDR3: TGTGCCAGCAGCTTGGTAGGGCCCTCCTGGGAGCAGTACTTC.

There are a few counts of this clone. The chain couples TRBV11-2 to TRBJ1-1; 7 bases map to TRBD1. The V and J ends lost 4 bases and 8 bases, in that order; junction bases with no gene match: 10. Germline loops: CDR1 SGHAT, CDR2 FQNNGV. CDR3 length: 14 amino acids. In nucleotides, the CDR3 is TGTGCCAGCAGCTCGCCCCGGGACAGAGGGGAAGCTTTCTTT. The encoded protein is CASSSPRDRGEAFF. Full variable domain (outside the CDR3, taken from reference TRBV11-2 and TRBJ1-1): EAGVAQSPRYKIIEKRQSVAFWCNPISGHATLYWYQQILGQGPKLLIQFQNNGVVDDSQLPKDRFSAERLKGVDSTLKIQPAKLEDSAVYLCASSSPRDRGEAFFGQGTRLTVV.

The rearrangement joins TRBV7-3 to TRBJ2-5, with 7 bases fitting TRBD2. The CDR3 spans 15 residues. Germline V gives CDR1 SGHTA, CDR2 FQGTGA. Germline trimming cut 4 bases from V and 3 bases from J; bases unmatched to any gene: 8. CDR3 DNA sequence: TGTGCCAGCAGCTCCGGATCAGCGGGAAAAGAGACCCAGTACTTC. This encodes CASSSGSAGKETQYF. The complete variable domain, with remaining parts taken from reference TRBV7-3 and TRBJ2-5, reads GAGVSQTPSNKVTEKGKYVELRCDPISGHTALYWYRQSLGQGPEFLIYFQGTGAADDSGLPNDRFFAVRPEGSVSTLKIQRTERGDSAVYLCASSSGSAGKETQYFGPGTRLLVL.

CDR3 sequence reads: CASSPGTGGFYGYTF. The CDR3, as DNA: TGTGCCAGCAGCCCAGGGACAGGGGGCTTCTATGGCTACACCTTC. This chain uses TRBV7-2 with TRBJ1-2, with TRBD1 matching 12 bases. With V trimmed by 5 bases and J by 4 bases, 5 bases remained unmatched. Looked up from germline, CDR1 is SGHTA and CDR2 is FQGNSA. This CDR3 has 15 amino acids.

V usage is TRBV11-2 and J usage is TRBJ1-2, with D tentatively TRBD1 (5 bases). The V end lost 5 bases, the J end lost 2 bases, and 15 bases lay between the germline ends. Germline lookup yields CDR1 SGHAT and CDR2 FQNNGV. This CDR3 is 15 amino acids long. The CDR3 loop reads CASSAPGRGNYGYTF. For the CDR3, the DNA is TGTGCCAGCAGCGCACCGGGACGGGGAAACTATGGCTACACCTTC.

This clone appeared once. The rearrangement uses TRBV5-1 and TRBJ2-1; 7 bases line up with TRBD1. Germline CDR1 SGHRS, CDR2 YFSETQ. CDR3 length: 15 residues. The junction had 5 bases not matched to a gene; V was cut back by 2 bases and J by 3 bases. CDR3 nucleotides: TGCGCCAGCAGCTTCGGCCAGGGGGTCTACAATGAGCAGTTCTTC. Amino acid sequence: CASSFGQGVYNEQFF.